This T cell receptor beta chain is from a study of shared clonotypes between healthy human individuals. Assay: immunoSEQ multiplex PCR; the TCRdb copy retains only in-frame clones and omits some. Found here are some 600,000 clones, roughly 96% of them singletons; the top ten hold roughly 0.1%. Naivety among CD8 cells was defined by CD45RO negativity and positive CCR7 selection, thereby excluding terminally differentiated effector memory CD45RA+ cells. The CDR3 runs to 15 residues. The V gene's germline CDR1 is GTSNPN and CDR2 SVGIG (reference sequence). V shed 0 bases and J shed 7 bases, with 19 bases lying between them.

The specimen was naive CD8+ T cells sorted from blood. This TCR was recovered from a woman aged 30 to 39 in good health. J is TRBJ2-7 and V is TRBV30; no reliable D call. CDR3 residues: CAWSVGMGKMIEQYF. The CDR3, as DNA: TGTGCCTGGAGTGTTGGTATGGGGAAGATGATTGAGCAGTACTTC.